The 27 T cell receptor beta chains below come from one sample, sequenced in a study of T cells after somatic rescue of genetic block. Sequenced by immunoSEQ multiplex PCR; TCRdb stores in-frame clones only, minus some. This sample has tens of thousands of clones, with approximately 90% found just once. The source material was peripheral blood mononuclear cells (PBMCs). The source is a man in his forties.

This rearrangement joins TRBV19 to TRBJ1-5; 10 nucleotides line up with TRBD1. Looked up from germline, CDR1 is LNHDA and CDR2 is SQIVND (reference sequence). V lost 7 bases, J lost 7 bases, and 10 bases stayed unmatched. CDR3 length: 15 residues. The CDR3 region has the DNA TGTGCCAGTATCCGGACAGGGGGATTGGAGCAGCCCCAGCATTTT. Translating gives CASIRTGGLEQPQHF.

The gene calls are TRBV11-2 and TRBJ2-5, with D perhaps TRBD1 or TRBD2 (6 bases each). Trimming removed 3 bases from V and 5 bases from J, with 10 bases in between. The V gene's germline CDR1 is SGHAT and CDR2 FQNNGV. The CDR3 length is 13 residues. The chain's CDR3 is CASSLGAGETQYF. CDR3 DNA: TGTGCCAGCAGCTTGGGGGCGGGGGAGACCCAGTACTTC.

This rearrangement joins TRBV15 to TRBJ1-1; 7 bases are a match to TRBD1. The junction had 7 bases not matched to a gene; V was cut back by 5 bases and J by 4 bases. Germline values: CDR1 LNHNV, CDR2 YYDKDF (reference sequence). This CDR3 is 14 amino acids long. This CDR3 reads CATSQDRWGTEAFF. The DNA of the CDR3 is TGTGCCACCAGCCAGGACAGGTGGGGCACTGAAGCTTTCTTT. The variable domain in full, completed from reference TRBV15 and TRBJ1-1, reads DAMVIQNPRYQVTQFGKPVTLSCSQTLNHNVMYWYQQKSSQAPKLLFHYYDKDFNNEADTPDNFQSRRPNTSFCFLDIRSPGLGDTAMYLCATSQDRWGTEAFFGQGTRLTVV.

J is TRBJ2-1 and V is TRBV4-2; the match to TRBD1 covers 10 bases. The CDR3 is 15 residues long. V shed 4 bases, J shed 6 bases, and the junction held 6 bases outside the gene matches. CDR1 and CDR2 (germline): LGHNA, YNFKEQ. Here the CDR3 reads CASSRPGTGVNEQFF. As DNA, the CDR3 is TGTGCCAGCAGCCGTCCCGGGACAGGGGTCAATGAGCAGTTCTTC.

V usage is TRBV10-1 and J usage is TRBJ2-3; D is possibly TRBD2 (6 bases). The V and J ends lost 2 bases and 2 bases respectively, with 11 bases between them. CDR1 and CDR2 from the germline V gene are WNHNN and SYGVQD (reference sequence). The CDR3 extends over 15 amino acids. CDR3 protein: CASSEALASTDTQYF. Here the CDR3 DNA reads TGCGCCAGCAGTGAGGCCCTAGCGTCCACAGATACGCAGTATTTT.

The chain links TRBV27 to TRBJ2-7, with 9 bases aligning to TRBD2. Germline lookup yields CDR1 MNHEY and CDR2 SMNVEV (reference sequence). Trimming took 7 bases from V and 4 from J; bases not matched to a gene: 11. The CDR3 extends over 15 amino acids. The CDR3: CASTALGGGAYEQYF. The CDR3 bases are TGTGCCAGCACCGCCCTGGGCGGGGGGGCTTACGAGCAGTACTTC.

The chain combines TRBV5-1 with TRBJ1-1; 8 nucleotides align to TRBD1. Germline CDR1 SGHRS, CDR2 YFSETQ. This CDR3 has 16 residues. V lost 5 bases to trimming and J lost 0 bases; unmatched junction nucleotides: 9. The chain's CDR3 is CASSRQGTGLNTEAFF. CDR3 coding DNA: TGCGCCAGCAGTCGACAGGGGACGGGGTTGAACACTGAAGCTTTCTTT.

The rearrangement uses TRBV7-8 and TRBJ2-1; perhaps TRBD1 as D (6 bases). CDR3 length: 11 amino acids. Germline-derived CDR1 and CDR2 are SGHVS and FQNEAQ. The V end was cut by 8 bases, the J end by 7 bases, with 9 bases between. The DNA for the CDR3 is TGTGCCAGCCAAGGGGGTAATGAGCAGTTCTTC. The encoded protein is CASQGGNEQFF.

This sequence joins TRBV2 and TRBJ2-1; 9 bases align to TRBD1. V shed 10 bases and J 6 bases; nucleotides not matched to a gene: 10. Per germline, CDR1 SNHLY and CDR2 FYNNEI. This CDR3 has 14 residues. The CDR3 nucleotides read TGTGCCACTTACCGGGACAGGGTTGCCAATGAGCAGTTCTTC. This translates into CATYRDRVANEQFF.

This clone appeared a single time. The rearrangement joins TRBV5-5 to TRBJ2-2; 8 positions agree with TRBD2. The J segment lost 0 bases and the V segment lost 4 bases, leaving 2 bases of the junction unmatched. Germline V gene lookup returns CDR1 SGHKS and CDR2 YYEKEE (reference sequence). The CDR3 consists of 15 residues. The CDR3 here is CASSELAANTGELFF. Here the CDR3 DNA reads TGTGCCAGCAGCGAACTAGCGGCGAACACCGGGGAGCTGTTTTTT.

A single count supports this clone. The CDR3 region is CASSYEKRSAQYF. The CDR3, as DNA: TGTGCCAGCAGTTACGAGAAACGGTCGGCCCAGTACTTC. The rearrangement joins TRBV6-5 to TRBJ2-5, with D unresolved. CDR3 length: 13 amino acids. Germline CDR1 and CDR2: MNHEY and SVGAGI. V dropped 2 bases and J dropped 9 bases, with 13 bases sitting between them.

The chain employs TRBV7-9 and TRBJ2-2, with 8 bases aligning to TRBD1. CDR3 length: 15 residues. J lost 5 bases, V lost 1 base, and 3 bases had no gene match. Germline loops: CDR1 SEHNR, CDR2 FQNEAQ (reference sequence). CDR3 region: CASSLGTGHTGELFF. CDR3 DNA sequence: TGTGCCAGCAGCTTAGGGACAGGGCATACCGGGGAGCTGTTTTTT.

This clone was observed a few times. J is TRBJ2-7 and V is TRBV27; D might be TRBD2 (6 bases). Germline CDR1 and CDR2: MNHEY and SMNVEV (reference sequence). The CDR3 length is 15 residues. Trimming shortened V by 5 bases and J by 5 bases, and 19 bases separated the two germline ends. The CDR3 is CASSSVAARGDEQYF. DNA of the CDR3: TGTGCCAGCAGTAGCGTAGCGGCTCGCGGGGACGAGCAGTACTTC.

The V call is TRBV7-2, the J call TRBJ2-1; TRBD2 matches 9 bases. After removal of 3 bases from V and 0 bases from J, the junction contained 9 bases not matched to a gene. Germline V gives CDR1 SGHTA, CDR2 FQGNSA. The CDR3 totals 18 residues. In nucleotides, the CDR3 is TGTGCCAGCAGCTTCTCCCCCCTAGCGGGGAGCTCCTACAATGAGCAGTTCTTC. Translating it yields CASSFSPLAGSSYNEQFF.

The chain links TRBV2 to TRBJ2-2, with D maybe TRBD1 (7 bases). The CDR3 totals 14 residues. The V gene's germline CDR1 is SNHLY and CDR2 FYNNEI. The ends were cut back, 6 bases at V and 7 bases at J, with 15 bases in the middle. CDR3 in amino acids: CASRERQGGGELFF. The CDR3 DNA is TGTGCCAGCAGAGAAAGACAGGGAGGCGGGGAGCTGTTTTTT.

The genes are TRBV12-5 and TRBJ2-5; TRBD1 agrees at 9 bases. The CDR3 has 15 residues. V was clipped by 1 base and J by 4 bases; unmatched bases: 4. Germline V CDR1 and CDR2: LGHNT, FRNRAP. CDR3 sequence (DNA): TGTGCTAGTGGTTTGGGGACAGGGGAGTTAGAGACCCAGTACTTC. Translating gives CASGLGTGELETQYF.

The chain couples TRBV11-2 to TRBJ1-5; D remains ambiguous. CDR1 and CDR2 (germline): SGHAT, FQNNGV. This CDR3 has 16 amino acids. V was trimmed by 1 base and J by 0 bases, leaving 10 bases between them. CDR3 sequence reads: CASSLVGRYSNQPQHF. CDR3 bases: TGTGCCAGCAGCTTAGTGGGCAGATATAGCAATCAGCCCCAGCATTTT.

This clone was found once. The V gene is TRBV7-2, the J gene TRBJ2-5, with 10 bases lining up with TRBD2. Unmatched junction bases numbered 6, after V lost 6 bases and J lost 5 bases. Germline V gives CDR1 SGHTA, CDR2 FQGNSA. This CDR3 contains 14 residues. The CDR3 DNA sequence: TGTGCCAGCAGTTGGAGCGGGAGGGCCGAGACCCAGTACTTC. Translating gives CASSWSGRAETQYF.

The CDR3 nucleotides are TGTGCCAGCAGCCGCTACAGCCGGCGGGCAGATACGCAGTATTTT. Amino acids: CASSRYSRRADTQYF. The chain joins TRBV5-4 to TRBJ2-3; weak D call: TRBD2 (5 bases). Trimming left V 4 bases short and J 4 bases short, with 16 bases between. Germline lookup yields CDR1 SGHNT and CDR2 YYREEE (reference sequence). CDR3 length equals 15 residues.

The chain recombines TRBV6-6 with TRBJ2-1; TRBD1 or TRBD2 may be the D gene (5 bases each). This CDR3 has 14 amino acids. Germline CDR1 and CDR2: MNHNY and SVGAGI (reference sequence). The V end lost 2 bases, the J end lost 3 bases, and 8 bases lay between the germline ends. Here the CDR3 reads CASSYRDGYNEQFF. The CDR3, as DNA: TGTGCCAGCAGTTACCGGGACGGCTACAATGAGCAGTTCTTC.

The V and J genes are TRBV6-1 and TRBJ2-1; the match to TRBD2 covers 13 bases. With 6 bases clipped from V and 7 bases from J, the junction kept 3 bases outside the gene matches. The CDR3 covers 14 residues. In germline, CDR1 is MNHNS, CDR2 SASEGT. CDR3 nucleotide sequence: TGTGCCAGCAGAACTAGCGGGGGGGCGAATGAGCAGTTCTTC. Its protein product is CASRTSGGANEQFF.

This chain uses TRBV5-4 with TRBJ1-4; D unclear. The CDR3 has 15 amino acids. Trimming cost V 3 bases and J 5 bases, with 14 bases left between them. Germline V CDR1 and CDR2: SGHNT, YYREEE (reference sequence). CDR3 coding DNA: TGTGCCAGCAGCTCCCGCGGGGTACTGAATGAAAAACTGTTTTTT. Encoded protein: CASSSRGVLNEKLFF. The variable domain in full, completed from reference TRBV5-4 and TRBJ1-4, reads ETGVTQSPTHLIKTRGQQVTLRCSSQSGHNTVSWYQQALGQGPQFIFQYYREEENGRGNFPPRFSGLQFPNYSSELNVNALELDDSALYLCASSSRGVLNEKLFFGSGTQLSVL.

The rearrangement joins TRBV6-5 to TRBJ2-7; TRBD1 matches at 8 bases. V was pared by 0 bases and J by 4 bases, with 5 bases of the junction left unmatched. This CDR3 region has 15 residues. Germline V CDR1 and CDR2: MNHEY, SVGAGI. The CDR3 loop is CASSYSFRGLYEQYF. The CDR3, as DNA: TGTGCCAGCAGTTACTCTTTCAGGGGGCTGTACGAGCAGTACTTC.

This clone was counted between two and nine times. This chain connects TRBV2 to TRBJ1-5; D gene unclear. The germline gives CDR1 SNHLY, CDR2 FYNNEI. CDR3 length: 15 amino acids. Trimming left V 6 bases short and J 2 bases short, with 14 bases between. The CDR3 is CASSPQTHGNQPQHF. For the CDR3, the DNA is TGTGCCAGCAGCCCACAGACTCATGGCAATCAGCCCCAGCATTTT.

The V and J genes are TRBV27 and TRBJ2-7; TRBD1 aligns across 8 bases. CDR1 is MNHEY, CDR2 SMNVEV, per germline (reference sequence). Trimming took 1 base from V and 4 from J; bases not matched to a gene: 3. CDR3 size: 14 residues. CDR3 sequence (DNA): TGTGCCAGCAGTTTATGGGACAGGTCATACGAGCAGTACTTC. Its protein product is CASSLWDRSYEQYF.

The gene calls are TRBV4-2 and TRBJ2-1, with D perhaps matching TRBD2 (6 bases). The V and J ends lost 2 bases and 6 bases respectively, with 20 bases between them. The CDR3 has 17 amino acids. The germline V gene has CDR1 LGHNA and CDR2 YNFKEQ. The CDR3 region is CASSQRLPGSLLNEQFF. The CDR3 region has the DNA TGTGCCAGCAGCCAAAGACTGCCCGGGAGCCTTCTCAATGAGCAGTTCTTC.

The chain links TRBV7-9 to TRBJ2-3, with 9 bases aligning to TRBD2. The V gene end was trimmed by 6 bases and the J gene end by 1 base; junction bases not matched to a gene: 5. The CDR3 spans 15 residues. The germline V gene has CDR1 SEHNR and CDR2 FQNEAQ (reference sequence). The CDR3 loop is CASSSIAGGTDTQYF. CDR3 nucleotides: TGTGCCAGCAGTTCCATAGCGGGAGGCACAGATACGCAGTATTTT.